The 20 T cell receptor beta chains given below trace back to one sample, sequenced in a study of vaccination effects on CD4 cells after COVID-19. These TCRs are of unknown antigen specificity. The method was immunoSEQ multiplex PCR; TCRdb's version includes in-frame clones alone and lacks a portion of them. The table shows about 50,000 clones, with 65% to 80% occurring only once. Antigen-specific CD4+ T cells were expanded with viral peptide pools in the ViraFEST assay before sequencing. Having been cultured for roughly 10 days, the cells underwent CD4+ T cell isolation. Everyone in the study got two shots of either the BNT162b2 or mRNA-1273 vaccine. The specimen comprised CD4+ T cells from PBMCs cultured with HCoV-OC43 spike peptides, sampled after COVID-19 vaccination. Subset in this sample: HCoV-OC43 spike overlapping peptide pool stimulation. These receptors were taken from a human donor who received a COVID-19 vaccine.

This sequence joins TRBV20-1 and TRBJ1-2, with D uncertain. CDR3 size: 11 residues. CDR1 is DFQATT and CDR2 is SNEGSKA in the germline V gene (reference sequence). V dropped 3 bases and J dropped 13 bases, with 15 bases sitting between them. For the CDR3, the DNA is TGCAGTGCTAGCCACTCGTCCGTAAGCACCTTC. It specifies CSASHSSVSTF.

The rearrangement links TRBV7-2 to TRBJ2-2; D unclear. Germline V lookup: CDR1 SGHTA, CDR2 FQGNSA. V lost 4 bases to trimming and J lost 4 bases, with 13 bases between them. This CDR3 has 15 residues. CDR3 residues: CASSSQGVSTGELFF. The CDR3 DNA sequence: TGTGCCAGCAGCTCCCAAGGAGTGTCCACCGGGGAGCTGTTTTTT.

The rearrangement links TRBV6-4 to TRBJ1-6; no clear D. V was shortened by 0 bases and J by 7 bases, with 16 bases between the two germline ends. This CDR3 has 17 residues. Germline lookup yields CDR1 MRHNA and CDR2 SNTAGT. The CDR3 bases are TGTGCCAGCAGTGACTCCGGAGGACGGGTCAAGAATTCACCCCTCCACTTT. Encoded protein: CASSDSGGRVKNSPLHF.

This chain joins TRBV10-1 and TRBJ2-3; TRBD2 aligns across 11 bases. The CDR3 extends over 17 amino acids. In germline, CDR1 is WNHNN, CDR2 SYGVQD (reference sequence). J was trimmed by 0 bases and V by 0 bases; bases with no gene match: 2. Written as DNA, the CDR3 is TGCGCCAGCAGTGAGTCGGGACTAGCGGATAGCACAGATACGCAGTATTTT. This gives the protein CASSESGLADSTDTQYF.

The V call is TRBV2, the J call TRBJ2-1; possibly TRBD2 for D (6 bases). V was clipped by 6 bases and J by 6 bases, with 15 bases between them. The germline V gene has CDR1 SNHLY and CDR2 FYNNEI. This CDR3 has 14 amino acids. For the CDR3, the DNA is TGTGCCAGCAGCGCTAGCGTGAGGGGCAATGAGCAGTTCTTC. Translating gives CASSASVRGNEQFF.

The rearrangement joins TRBV11-2 to TRBJ2-7; 12 bases map to TRBD2. CDR3 size: 17 residues. V shed 5 bases, J shed 2 bases, and the junction held 10 bases outside the gene matches. Germline loops: CDR1 SGHAT, CDR2 FQNNGV. CDR3 coding DNA: TGTGCCAGCAGCCGTCCTATGACTAGCGGGAGCCCCTACGAGCAGTACTTC. Protein: CASSRPMTSGSPYEQYF. Full variable domain (remainder filled in from reference TRBV11-2 and TRBJ2-7): EAGVAQSPRYKIIEKRQSVAFWCNPISGHATLYWYQQILGQGPKLLIQFQNNGVVDDSQLPKDRFSAERLKGVDSTLKIQPAKLEDSAVYLCASSRPMTSGSPYEQYFGPGTRLTVT.

The chain is built from TRBV7-2 and TRBJ2-3, with a possible D match to TRBD2 (5 bases). Germline CDR1 SGHTA, CDR2 FQGNSA. This CDR3 spans 14 amino acids. V was shortened by 5 bases and J by 0 bases, with 9 bases between the two germline ends. Written as DNA, the CDR3 is TGTGCCAGCAGCCCCGGACTTAGCACAGATACGCAGTATTTT. It is translated as CASSPGLSTDTQYF.

The chain employs TRBV11-3 and TRBJ2-3; 8 nucleotides line up with TRBD2. V lost 6 bases, J lost 5 bases, and 7 bases stayed unmatched. Germline V gives CDR1 SGHNT, CDR2 YENEEA. This CDR3 has 14 amino acids. The CDR3 nucleotides read TGTGCCAGCAGTCCCAGCGGGAGTTTAGATACGCAGTATTTT. It specifies CASSPSGSLDTQYF.

The rearrangement links TRBV7-9 to TRBJ2-3; tentatively, D is TRBD2 (5 bases). The V end lost 2 bases, the J end lost 5 bases, and 14 bases lay between the germline ends. This CDR3 region has 15 residues. Looked up from germline, CDR1 is SEHNR and CDR2 is FQNEAQ (reference sequence). The CDR3 DNA is TGTGCCAGCAGCTTACTAGCCCTAGCTCAAGATACGCAGTATTTT. This encodes CASSLLALAQDTQYF.

The rearrangement links TRBV6-5 to TRBJ2-7; D is undetermined. Germline-derived CDR1 and CDR2 are MNHEY and SVGAGI. The CDR3 covers 16 residues. V lost 1 base and J 5 bases, leaving 18 bases between the germline ends. The CDR3 DNA sequence: TGTGCCAGCAGTTACTACCGGTCGGTGTCGGGCAACGAGCAGTACTTC. Translating it yields CASSYYRSVSGNEQYF.

The chain combines TRBV10-2 with TRBJ2-5; either TRBD1 or TRBD2 may supply D (6 bases each). V was pared by 8 bases and J by 2 bases, with 12 bases between. The length of the CDR3 is 13 residues. Germline V lookup: CDR1 WSHSY, CDR2 SAAADI. The CDR3 bases are TGCGCCAGCGGGGGGCAGCCACAAGAGACCCAGTACTTC. Protein sequence: CASGGQPQETQYF.

The chain is built from TRBV12-5 and TRBJ1-1; D is perhaps TRBD1 (6 bases). The V gene's germline CDR1 is LGHNT and CDR2 FRNRAP. Trimming pared 1 base from V and 2 bases from J, leaving 14 bases between. The CDR3 is 16 amino acids. In DNA, the CDR3 is TGTGCTAGTGGTTTGGAAGTGGGGGGGCAAAACACTGAAGCTTTCTTT. As protein: CASGLEVGGQNTEAFF.

This rearrangement joins TRBV25-1 to TRBJ1-5; the D is unclear. The CDR3 has 16 residues. CDR1 is MGHDK, CDR2 SYGVNS, per germline. Trimming shortened V by 3 bases and J by 0 bases, and 12 bases separated the two germline ends. The CDR3 region has the DNA TGTGCCAGCAGTGATGCGGGCGAAAATAGCAATCAGCCCCAGCATTTT. It encodes CASSDAGENSNQPQHF.

The CDR3 loop is CASRSDTSYEQYF. The CDR3 coding sequence is TGTGCCAGCAGATCCGACACCTCCTACGAGCAGTACTTC. The chain is built from TRBV6-5 and TRBJ2-7; D gene uncertain. With 6 bases removed from V and 0 bases from J, the gap between germline ends came to 9 bases. This CDR3 is 13 amino acids long. CDR1 MNHEY and CDR2 SVGAGI come from the germline V gene.

The genes are TRBV19 and TRBJ1-2; the match to TRBD1 covers 7 bases. Trimming removed 6 bases from V and 4 bases from J; junction bases left unmatched: 11. The CDR3 covers 15 residues. Per germline, CDR1 LNHDA and CDR2 SQIVND (reference sequence). CDR3 residues: CASSNPRGLGYGYTF. For the CDR3, the DNA is TGTGCCAGTAGCAACCCAAGGGGGCTGGGCTATGGCTACACCTTC.

The chain combines TRBV5-5 with TRBJ2-3; 8 bases are a match to TRBD2. Germline values: CDR1 SGHKS, CDR2 YYEKEE (reference sequence). The CDR3 spans 15 residues. J lost 6 bases, V lost 4 bases, and 10 bases had no gene match. The CDR3: CASSLSGDIVDTQYF. DNA for the CDR3: TGTGCCAGCAGCCTTAGCGGGGATATAGTGGATACGCAGTATTTT. Together with reference TRBV5-5 and TRBJ2-3, the CDR3 gives the full variable domain: DAGVTQSPTHLIKTRGQQVTLRCSPISGHKSVSWYQQVLGQGPQFIFQYYEKEERGRGNFPDRFSARQFPNYSSELNVNALLLGDSALYLCASSLSGDIVDTQYFGPGTRLTVL.

This chain connects TRBV6-5 to TRBJ2-5; no definite D call. This CDR3 comprises 14 residues. Germline V gene sequence: CDR1 MNHEY, CDR2 SVGAGI. Deletions cut 11 bases from V and 0 bases from J, with 16 bases between. This CDR3 is CAVGLSPYQETQYF. The CDR3 nucleotides read TGTGCCGTCGGTCTTAGTCCGTACCAAGAGACCCAGTACTTC.

This chain connects TRBV18 to TRBJ1-6; 12 positions match TRBD1. The ends lost 2 bases at V and 3 bases at J; junction bases unmatched: 5. The CDR3 loop spans 18 amino acids. Per germline, CDR1 KGHSH and CDR2 LQKENI. The CDR3 DNA reads as TGTGCCAGCTCACCAGTCGGGACAGGGGGCCGCTATAATTCACCCCTCCACTTT. Translation gives CASSPVGTGGRYNSPLHF.

The chain carries TRBV4-1 and TRBJ1-1; 7 nucleotides align to TRBD1. The germline V gene has CDR1 MGHRA and CDR2 YSYEKL. The CDR3 sequence is 15 residues long. V lost 4 bases, J lost 2 bases, and 7 bases stayed unmatched. CDR3 DNA: TGCGCCAGCAGCCCCCCAGGACAGGTAAACACTGAAGCTTTCTTT. Its protein product is CASSPPGQVNTEAFF.

The sample holds a few counts of this clone. This chain uses TRBV5-4 with TRBJ1-1, with D perhaps TRBD1 (5 bases). Per germline, CDR1 SGHNT and CDR2 YYREEE (reference sequence). The CDR3 spans 14 residues. Between the trimmed V and J ends, which lost 4 bases and 1 base, there was a span of 11 bases. The CDR3 DNA sequence: TGTGCCAGCAGCATGGACATCACGAACACTGAAGCTTTCTTT. Translation: CASSMDITNTEAFF.